A selection of T cell receptor beta chains follows, all from one sample in a study of T cells in Graves' hyperthyroidism and ophthalmopathy. TCRdb reprocessed the multiplex PCR reads via MiXCR and lists one record per CDR3 protein. Seen here are fewer than 600,000 distinct CDR3 sequences, about an eighth observed once, and the top ten hold around 17%. Sequencing was performed on blood. All receptors derive from a woman under 30 with Graves' hyperthyroidism. Both conserved end residues are part of each CDR3. The D gene is left open where the match is weak. Clone size is not always given. Where it is, it says once, few, many or a class for expanded clones.

TRBJ2-1 | many | TRBD2 | TRBV2 | TGTGCCAGCATTGAAGGAACTAGCGGGAGGAATGAGCAGTTCTTC | CASIEGTSGRNEQFF
TRBJ1-1 | - | TRBD1 | TRBV5-6 | TGTGCCAGCATCCTAACCCCGGGACAGGTGAACACTGAAGCTTTCTTT | CASILTPGQVNTEAFF
TRBJ2-4 | many | TRBD2 | TRBV20-1 | TGCAGTGCTAGCCCGGGACTAGCGGGAGCCGTCATGTACTTC | CSASPGLAGAVMYF
TRBJ1-1 | few | - | TRBV30 | TGTGCCTGGAGTGAGGGGTACACTGAAGCTTTCTTT | CAWSEGYTEAFF
TRBJ2-7 | few | - | TRBV19 | TGTGCCAGTAGCCCCGCACGAAGCTCCTACGAGCAGTACTTC | CASSPARSSYEQYF
TRBJ2-5 | many | - | TRBV27 | TGTGCCAGCAGTTTATCGAGGGTAGAGACCCAGTACTTC | CASSLSRVETQYF
TRBJ1-4 | many | - | TRBV11-2 | TGTGCCAGCAGCTTTAACGGGGGCCAAACTAATGAAAAACTGTTTTTT | CASSFNGGQTNEKLFF
TRBJ1-3 | many | TRBD1 | TRBV6-1 | TGTGCCAGCAGGGGGACAGGGGCTGGAAACACCATATATTTT | CASRGTGAGNTIYF
TRBJ1-6 | few | - | TRBV5-4 | TGTGCCAGCAGCTTGGCGGGGGTAGGTTCACCCCTCCACTTT | CASSLAGVGSPLHF
TRBJ2-7 | few | TRBD2 | TRBV11-2 | TGTGCCAGCAGCCATAGCGGGAGTGGTTACGAGCAGTACTTC | CASSHSGSGYEQYF
TRBJ2-7 | - | TRBD2 | TRBV20-1 | TGCAGTGCTAGAGATCCAACTAGCGGGTCTTTATACGAGCAGTACTTC | CSARDPTSGSLYEQYF
TRBJ2-3 | many | - | TRBV3-1 | TGTGCCAGCAGCCAAGAAAATTGGGGTACGCAGTATTTT | CASSQENWGTQYF
TRBJ2-1 | few | TRBD2 | TRBV4-1 | TGTGCCAGCAGCCAAGGTTCGAGCGGGGGACCCTACAATGAGCAGTTCTTC | CASSQGSSGGPYNEQFF
TRBJ1-6 | many | - | TRBV20-1 | TGCAGTGCTGTCCGGGAAAGAGCTAATTCACCCCTCCACTTT | CSAVRERANSPLHF
TRBJ2-1 | many | - | TRBV6-2/TRBV6-3 | TGTGCCAGCCAAAGGGGTTTTGAGCAGTTCTTC | CASQRGFEQFF
TRBJ1-2 | many | TRBD1 | TRBV18 | TGTGCCAGCTCAACCCGGACAGGGGAATATGGCTACACCTTC | CASSTRTGEYGYTF
TRBJ2-3 | many | - | TRBV19 | TGTGCCAGTAGTATAGCTGGCACAGATACGCAGTATTTT | CASSIAGTDTQYF
TRBJ2-2 | few | - | TRBV19 | TGTGCCAGTACGGATTTAGGCACCGGGGAGCTGTTTTTT | CASTDLGTGELFF
TRBJ2-1 | many | TRBD2 | TRBV20-1 | TGCAGTGCTAGGAGCGGGAGGGAAAATGAGCAGTTCTTC | CSARSGRENEQFF
TRBJ1-1 | many | TRBD1 | TRBV12-3/TRBV12-4 | TGTGCCAGCAGTTTCGTGACAGGGGCCACTGAAGCTTTCTTT | CASSFVTGATEAFF
TRBJ1-1 | few | - | TRBV3-1 | TGTGCCAGCAGTTGGGGGGAGACGGGGTTCTTT | CASSWGETGFF
TRBJ2-3 | many | TRBD2 | TRBV5-1 | TGCGCCAGCAGCTCCACCGGGACTAGCGGGAGTTTAGATACGCAGTATTTT | CASSSTGTSGSLDTQYF
TRBJ2-5 | - | - | TRBV4-1 | TGCGCCAGCAGCCAAGAGGGCCGTTACCAAGAGACCCAGTACTTC | CASSQEGRYQETQYF